Listed here is a single T cell receptor (beta chain). In its sample, this clone was seen a few times. Its antigen target is currently unknown. No base quality values were provided; no much bigger clone lies one nucleotide off. Library prep was done by the immunoSEQ multiplex PCR assay. On the authors' methods: A statistical classification framework was built to diagnose cytomegalovirus status from the catalog of TCR beta chain sequences. In TCRdb, the immuneACCESS table is reduced to in-frame sequences with V and J assigned. These tables do not hold every clone; where another copy was compared, an unresolved V gene accounts for under half, and the others remain unexplained. D and trimming come from the DNA, and the V and J calls and clone size come from that table. The sample table lists approximately 140,000 clones, around 87% of them with a count of one. Roughly 9.4% of the sample is in the top ten clones.

CDR1 and CDR2 are read off the germline V gene (reference sequence) as PRHDT and FYEKMQ. The V end loses 5 bases and the J end loses 3 bases, and a stretch of 11 bases separates them. Its CDR3 holds 13 amino acids, cysteine through phenylalanine. Of all the DNA, just the CDR3 is kept, 39 bases in frame from base 1. These data come from a study of cytomegalovirus exposure and HLA in healthy donors (dated by TCRdb to about 2017). Background for the entire study: The 666 repertoires of the first cohort and the 120 or so validation repertoires were produced on the same platform, according to a later analysis. The study aimed to test whether cataloging public T cell receptors could reveal signatures of past pathogen exposure. A separate validation cohort of some 130 different subjects was used in addition to the approximately 610-subject first cohort. To predict cytomegalovirus infection status, the study combined high-throughput TCR immunosequencing, statistical association of individual TCRs with disease status, and machine learning. The investigation overall reported the following: The validation cohort had no HLA typing available for a later analysis, so co-occurrence within that cohort was assessed over all 110 or so repertoires. In a later analysis, TCRs clustered in the first cohort were found to also tend to co-occur in the 120 validation repertoires, with approximately 93% of cluster scores above 0. The classifier was reported to diagnose cytomegalovirus status with high specificity and sensitivity in both the original and validation cohorts. While some public TCRs were present in many individuals, most TCR sequences turned up only very rarely across donors. Three of the identified cytomegalovirus-associated TCR beta chains were confirmed in vitro to be specific for cytomegalovirus antigens. The authors suggested that the approach could potentially be extended to other disease states and immunological phenotypes. The study listed around 160 TCR beta chains as associated with cytomegalovirus.

Separate from the roughly 630-subject first cohort, the validation cohort of 120 subjects was the group to which the donors belonged. Sequencing was carried out using PBMCs. The sequence was obtained from a man between 18 and 35 years old in good health and CMV-seropositive. The chain links TRBV13 with TRBJ2-7; TRBD1 might be the D gene, on 6 matching bases. The DNA sequence is given as TGTGCCAGCAGCACCCAGGGGAGCTACGAGCAGTACTTC. This yields the protein CASSTQGSYEQYF.